This is a list of T cell receptor beta chains from one sample in a study of shared clonotypes between healthy human individuals. The protocol was immunoSEQ multiplex PCR, while the TCRdb copy is restricted to in-frame clones and leaves out a portion. Of some 500,000 clones listed, roughly 80% are singletons. The sequencing sample was made of PBMCs. The receptor source for this set is a woman in her thirties or forties in good health. Some clones in this sample may be carry-over from other donors' samples. CDR3s include the opening cysteine and the closing phenylalanine or tryptophan. A D gene is named only where the DNA matches it firmly. Clone size is not always given. Where it is, it says once, few, many or a class for expanded clones.

j_call v_call d_call cdr3_length clone_size cdr3_aa cdr3_nt
TRBJ2-7 TRBV4-1 TRBD1 15 . CASSPADRGSYEQYF TGCGCCAGCAGCCCCGCCGACAGGGGCTCCTACGAGCAGTACTTC
TRBJ1-2 TRBV7-2 . 16 . CASNNIIGASNYGYTF TGTGCCAGCAACAATATAATAGGGGCGAGTAACTATGGCTACACCTTC
TRBJ1-2 TRBV19 . 14 . CASSITGLNYGYTF TGTGCCAGTAGTATAACAGGATTGAACTATGGCTACACCTTC
TRBJ1-6 TRBV28 . 16 many CASSSAHSGENSPLHF TGTGCCAGCAGTTCGGCACACAGTGGGGAAAATTCACCCCTCCACTTT
TRBJ1-1 TRBV5-1 . 13 . CASSLDFGVEAFF TGCGCCAGCAGCTTGGATTTTGGGGTGGAAGCTTTCTTT
TRBJ1-1 TRBV19 . 14 . CASRKARITTEAFF TGTGCCAGTAGGAAAGCCCGGATTACAACTGAAGCTTTCTTT
TRBJ1-1 TRBV9 . 14 few CASSVGSPNTEAFF TGTGCCAGCAGCGTAGGCAGTCCGAACACTGAAGCTTTCTTT
TRBJ2-5 TRBV4-1 TRBD1 17 . CASSQERGQGIKETQYF TGCGCCAGCAGCCAAGAGAGGGGACAGGGAATAAAGGAGACCCAGTACTTC
TRBJ1-3 TRBV6-5 . 14 . CASSYGVPGNTIYF TGTGCCAGCAGTTATGGAGTCCCTGGAAACACCATATATTTT
TRBJ1-5 TRBV7-2 TRBD1 14 . CASSLSTGGRPQHF TGTGCCAGCAGCTTAAGTACAGGGGGCCGTCCCCAGCATTTT
TRBJ2-2 TRBV12-2 . 17 . CASPLRRASRLTGELFF TGTGCAAGCCCCTTGCGGAGGGCTAGCCGACTCACCGGGGAGCTGTTTTTT
TRBJ2-1 TRBV6-6 . 13 . CASSYSPAHEQFF TGTGCCAGCAGTTACTCTCCGGCGCATGAGCAGTTCTTC
TRBJ2-7 TRBV19 . 11 . CATSIAYEQYF TGTGCCACTAGTATAGCCTACGAGCAGTACTTC
TRBJ2-5 TRBV6-6 TRBD2 12 . CASTWGGQTQYF TGTGCCAGCACCTGGGGGGGACAGACCCAGTACTTC
TRBJ2-5 TRBV5-1 . 14 once CASSLLRLEETQYF TGCGCCAGCAGCTTGTTGAGACTCGAAGAGACCCAGTACTTC
TRBJ2-3 TRBV30 . 13 . CAWMVQGTDTQYF TGTGCCTGGATGGTCCAGGGAACAGATACGCAGTATTTT
TRBJ2-3 TRBV7-8 TRBD1 18 once CASSPDFGTGSSTDTQYF TGTGCCAGCAGCCCCGACTTCGGGACAGGGAGTAGCACAGATACGCAGTATTTT
TRBJ2-1 TRBV11-2 TRBD2 14 . CASSESPAGERSFF TGTGCCAGCAGCGAAAGCCCGGCGGGAGAAAGGTCGTTCTTC
TRBJ2-1 TRBV5-6 TRBD1 15 . CASSSRDRRYNEQFF TGTGCCAGCAGCTCCCGGGACAGGAGGTACAATGAGCAGTTCTTC
TRBJ2-7 TRBV4-2 TRBD2 16 . CASSQEASGSSYEQYF TGTGCCAGCAGCCAAGAGGCTAGCGGGAGCTCCTACGAGCAGTACTTC
TRBJ2-7 TRBV7-9 TRBD1 17 . CASSLLTQTGMSYEQYF TGTGCCAGCAGCTTACTAACTCAGACAGGGATGTCGTACGAGCAGTACTTC
TRBJ1-1 TRBV19 . 12 . CASSLGFTEAFF TGTGCCAGTAGTTTGGGTTTCACTGAAGCTTTCTTT
TRBJ1-4 TRBV18 . 16 . CASSKDKKADNEKLFF TGTGCCAGCTCAAAGGACAAAAAGGCGGATAATGAAAAACTGTTTTTT
TRBJ2-7 TRBV2 TRBD2 15 . CASPSLAGGTYEQYF TGTGCGAGCCCCAGCCTAGCGGGAGGTACCTACGAGCAGTACTTC
TRBJ1-1 TRBV27 TRBD1 15 . CASSSHRGRDAEAFF TGTGCCAGCAGTTCCCACAGGGGGCGGGACGCTGAAGCTTTCTTT
TRBJ2-7 TRBV7-8 TRBD1 13 once CASSLDRVNEQYF TGTGCCAGCAGCTTGGACAGGGTCAACGAGCAGTACTTC
TRBJ2-1 TRBV28 TRBD2 16 many CASSLWTSGSRNEQFF TGTGCCAGCAGTTTATGGACTAGCGGGAGTCGCAATGAGCAGTTCTTC
TRBJ1-3 TRBV5-1 . 15 . CASSLTATSGNTIYF TGCGCCAGCAGCTTGACCGCCACCTCTGGAAACACCATATATTTT
TRBJ2-6 TRBV4-2 . 16 few CASSPLYRAGANVLTF TGTGCCAGCAGCCCTTTGTATAGGGCTGGGGCCAACGTCCTGACTTTC